Given below is one TCR beta chain in context. Its antigen is still unknown. The sample originates from a study of OX40 agonist ivuxolimab in advanced cancers. About the research overall: Ivuxolimab, an antibody acting as an agonist of OX40 (CD134), was used to treat patients. Overall study results and limits: The specificity for antigen of the expanded peripheral T cells was not determined. Circulating CD4+ and CD8+ T cells showed clonal expansion by week 6 at 0.1 to 3.0 mg/kg.

Germline V lookup: CDR1 SNHLY, CDR2 FYNNEI. This CDR3 region has 12 residues. Trimming removed 6 bases from V and 12 bases from J, with 17 bases in between. Sequencing used immunoSEQ multiplex PCR; TCRdb keeps in-frame clones, though not all of them. The sample consists of tens of thousands of clones, about 85% of them appearing once. This specimen was CD4+ or CD8+ T cells sorted from blood, taken in a trial of the OX40 agonist ivuxolimab. The clonotype was recovered from an adult with an advanced solid tumor such as melanoma, head and neck, liver or kidney cancer. The chain joins TRBV2 to TRBJ1-2; possibly TRBD1 for D (6 bases). CDR3 DNA: TGTGCCAGCAGGGAGAGGACAGCCCAGCACACCTTC. This encodes CASRERTAQHTF.